Reported below is one T cell receptor (beta chain). Its specificity is not known. A split of CD4+ cells into CD45RA+ naive and CD45RA-negative memory subsets was performed. The source of the sample is a study of shared clonotypes between healthy human individuals. Overall study context: The donors, two women and three men, were aged 18 to 49.

The study's findings and limits: Depth was large, yet rarefaction showed that sorted-subset sequencing was incomplete.

Germline values: CDR1 MDHEN, CDR2 SYDVKM. The CDR3 is 15 residues long. V lost 8 bases, J lost 3 bases, and 17 bases lay in between. Using immunoSEQ multiplex PCR, the repertoire was profiled, and TCRdb retains in-frame clones only, with some absent. The sample lists fewer than 1.4 million clones; about four fifths were seen once. The rearrangement joins TRBV28 to TRBJ1-5; no definite D call. Sequences were obtained from memory CD4+ T cells from PBMCs. Subset described: CD45RA-negative fraction. The sequence was obtained from a man aged 18 to 35 in good health. Some clones in this sample may be carry-over from other donors' samples. The CDR3 sequence is CASLPGMENNQPQHF. The CDR3 DNA reads as TGTGCCAGCCTACCGGGGATGGAGAACAATCAGCCCCAGCATTTT.